This T cell receptor beta chain was found in a study of CD8+CD57+ T cells in acquired aplastic anemia. Turning to the study itself: The mean DNA yield obtained from sorted CD4+ and CD8+ cells came to about 3.2 ug.

Profiles of TCR beta VDJ and CDR3 were generated from a genomic DNA template. TCRdb fed the reads into MiXCR, producing one record per CDR3 protein. Altogether a few hundred thousand distinct CDR3 sequences are present, 45% to 70% being singletons, with the ten largest covering less than 9.5%. Germline CDR1 reads SGHDN; CDR2 reads FVKESK. The CDR3 has 13 residues. Between the trimmed V and J ends, which lost 1 base and 6 bases, there was a span of 10 bases. Study-wide results and limits: About 29 shared CD8+ CDR3s appeared highly expressed within patients' immunodominant clones. Patients did not significantly differ from controls in CD8+ Simpson's diversity.

A word on this clonotype: The antigen is undetermined.

The sequenced material came from sorted CD4+, CD8+, or CD8+CD57+ T cells (not recorded which) from PBMCs. The receptor's source is a human donor with severe aplastic anemia or a healthy control (not recorded which). The rearrangement links TRBV14 to TRBJ2-7; D is unresolved. The CDR3 loop reads CASSQGNPSEQYF. The CDR3 nucleotides read TGTGCCAGCAGCCAAGGTAACCCTAGCGAGCAGTACTTC.